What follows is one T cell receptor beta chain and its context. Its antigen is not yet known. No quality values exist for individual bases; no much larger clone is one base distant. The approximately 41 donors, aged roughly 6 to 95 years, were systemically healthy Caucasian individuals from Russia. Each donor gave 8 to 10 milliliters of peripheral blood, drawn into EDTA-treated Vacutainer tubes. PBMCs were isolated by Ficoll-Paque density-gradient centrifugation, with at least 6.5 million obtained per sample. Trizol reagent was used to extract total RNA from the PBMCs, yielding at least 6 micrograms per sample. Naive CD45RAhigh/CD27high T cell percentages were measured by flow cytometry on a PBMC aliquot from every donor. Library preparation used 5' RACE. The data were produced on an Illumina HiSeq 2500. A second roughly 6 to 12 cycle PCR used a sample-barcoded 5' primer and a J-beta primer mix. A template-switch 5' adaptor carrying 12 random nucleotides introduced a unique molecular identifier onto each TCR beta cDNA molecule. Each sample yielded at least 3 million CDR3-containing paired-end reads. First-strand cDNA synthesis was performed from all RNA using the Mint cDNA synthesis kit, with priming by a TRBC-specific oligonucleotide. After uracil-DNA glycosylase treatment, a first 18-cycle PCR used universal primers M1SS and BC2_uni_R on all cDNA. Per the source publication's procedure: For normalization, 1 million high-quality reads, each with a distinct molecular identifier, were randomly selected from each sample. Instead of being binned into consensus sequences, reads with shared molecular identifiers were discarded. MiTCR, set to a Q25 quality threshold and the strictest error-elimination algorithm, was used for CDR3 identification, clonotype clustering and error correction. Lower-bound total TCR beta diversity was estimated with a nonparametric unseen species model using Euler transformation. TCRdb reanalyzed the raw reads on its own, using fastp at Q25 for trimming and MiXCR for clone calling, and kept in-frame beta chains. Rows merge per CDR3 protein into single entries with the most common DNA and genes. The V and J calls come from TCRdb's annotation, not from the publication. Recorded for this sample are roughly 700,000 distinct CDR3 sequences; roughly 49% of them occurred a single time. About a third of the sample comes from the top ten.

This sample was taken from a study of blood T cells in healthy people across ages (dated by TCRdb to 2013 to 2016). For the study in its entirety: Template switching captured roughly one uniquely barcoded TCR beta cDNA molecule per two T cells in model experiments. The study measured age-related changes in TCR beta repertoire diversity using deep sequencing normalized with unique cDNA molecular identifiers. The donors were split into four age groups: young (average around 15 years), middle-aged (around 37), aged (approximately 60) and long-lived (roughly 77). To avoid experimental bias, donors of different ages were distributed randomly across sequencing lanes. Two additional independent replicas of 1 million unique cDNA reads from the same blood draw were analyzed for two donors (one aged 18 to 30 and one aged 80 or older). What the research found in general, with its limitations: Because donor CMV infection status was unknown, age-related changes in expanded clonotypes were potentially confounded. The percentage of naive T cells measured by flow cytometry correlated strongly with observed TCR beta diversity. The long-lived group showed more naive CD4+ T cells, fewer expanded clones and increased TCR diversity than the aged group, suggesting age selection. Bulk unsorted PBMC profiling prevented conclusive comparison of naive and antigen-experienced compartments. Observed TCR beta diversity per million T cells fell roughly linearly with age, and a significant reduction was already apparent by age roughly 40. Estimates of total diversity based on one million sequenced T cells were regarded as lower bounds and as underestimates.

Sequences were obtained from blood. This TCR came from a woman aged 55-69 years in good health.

The DNA reads TGCAGCGTTTCAGGGGGCGCAGGTTACAATGAGCAGTACTTC. This yields the protein CSVSGGAGYNEQYF. The rearrangement combines TRBV29-1 with TRBJ2-7; TRBD1 aligns with 8 central bases. Sequences SQVTM (CDR1) and ANQGSEA (CDR2) are obtained from the germline V gene. V and J are trimmed by 5 bases and 7 bases, and the gene matches miss 13 bases of the junction. The CDR3 runs 14 amino acids, cysteine and phenylalanine included. CDR3 DNA only is kept here, 42 bases in frame from base 1.